Described below is a single T cell receptor (beta chain) sequence and its context. Its antigen is not identified. Sequencing used immunoSEQ multiplex PCR; TCRdb keeps in-frame clones, though not all of them. The sample carries about 82,000 clones, roughly 94% recorded once. Trimming left V 6 bases short and J 7 bases short, with 9 bases between. Germline CDR1 is ENHRY and CDR2 is SYGVKD. CDR3 length: 11 residues. The source of the sample is a study of cytomegalovirus exposure and HLA in healthy donors. Study-wide context: The approximately 120 validation repertoires, a later analysis reported, used the same platform as the roughly 610 first-cohort repertoires. The study's findings and limits: Subsequent analysis of the approximately 120 validation repertoires found a tendency for first-cohort TCR clusters to co-occur. There were a few CMV-associated chains whose specificity for CMV antigens was confirmed in vitro.

The donors were in the roughly 110-subject validation cohort; that cohort was separate from the roughly 700-subject first cohort. The chain employs TRBV10-3 and TRBJ1-2, with D hard to call. Specimen: PBMCs. The TCR comes from a young woman in good health and CMV-seronegative. CDR3 sequence reads: CAISAGGGYTF. DNA for the CDR3: TGTGCCATCAGCGCCGGTGGTGGCTACACCTTC.